The present entry profiles one T cell receptor beta chain with its context. The antigen it recognizes is unknown. Its CDR3 holds 12 amino acids, cysteine through phenylalanine. CDR3 DNA only is kept here, 36 bases in frame from base 1. Here V drops 0 bases and J drops 8 bases, and the junction holds 2 bases not matched to any gene. The CDR1 and CDR2 encoded by the germline V gene (reference sequence) are SGHNT and YYREEE. The sample comes from a study of cytomegalovirus exposure and HLA in healthy donors (dated by TCRdb to 2017 to 2019). Some background on the complete study: An earlier analysis of approximately 600 of the donors reported 250 to 350 Gb of sequence data and some 120 million unique TCR beta sequences from about 180 million T cells. Besides the first cohort of 666 subjects, a separate validation cohort made up of 120 different subjects was used. Among the roughly 410 genotyped donors, approximately 77% belonged to the genetic ancestry cluster associated with self-reported Caucasian donors. To decide whether each TCR beta V gene segment behaved as functional or pseudogenic, an earlier analysis of some 600 of the donors relied on high-throughput TCR beta sequencing. Typing coverage differed by locus: A, B, C, DRB1 and DQB1 were typed in about 629-640 donors, DQA1 in 500 to 550, DPA1 in approximately 600, and DPB1 in about 450. Because of strong linkage in the cohort, five DR-DQ haplotypes were treated as single units for association and clustering. The study was designed to test whether signatures of past pathogen exposure could be identified by cataloging public T cell receptors. A later genetic analysis used genome-wide SNP genotypes for about three fifths of the 666 donors, treating that subset as a discovery cohort. A later analysis re-examined previously published TCR beta repertoires from just over 650 donors and added high-resolution HLA genotyping to investigate patterns of TCR occurrence. Every repertoire in the discovery cohort had been generated on one and the same sequencing platform. The later analysis used no new phenotypic data to find candidate immune exposures, relying instead on TCR beta sequences and their occurrence across donors. Both class I and class II loci were covered by HLA typing, at four-digit resolution. Among roughly 370 genotyped donors of the cohort, an average of about 240,000 unique TCR beta nucleotide sequences were sequenced per donor, around 20% of them non-productive. Donor age, sex, ethnicity and CMV serostatus were collected together with the repertoire data. An early release that covered some 630 HLA-typed donors contained approximately 290 gigabases of sequencing data and tens of millions of unique TCR sequences. High-throughput TCR immunosequencing, statistical association of individual TCRs with disease status, and machine learning were combined to predict cytomegalovirus infection status. The T cell repertoires of several hundred subjects were profiled by immunosequencing and related to cytomegalovirus serostatus. What the research found in general, with its limitations: A cluster of highly shared sequence variants was judged likely to be a technical artifact of the sequencing pipeline. According to a later analysis, parvovirus B19, influenza, CMV and Epstein-Barr virus appeared linked to several top co-occurrence clusters. When HLA alleles, especially DR and DQ, strongly co-occurred, attributing TCR associations to individual alleles was difficult. A further reported finding was that TCR beta sequences accurately predicted the HLA-A and HLA-B alleles for most subjects in the first cohort. Only TCR beta chains were sequenced in this cohort, and the absence of alpha or paired-chain data limited detectable features. In a later analysis, TCR association rates were found to vary across HLA loci, with the most associated TCRs seen for DRB1 alleles and the fewest for HLA-C alleles. Broadly in line with IMGT annotations, most TCR beta V segments showed up in productive rearrangements about 87% or about 30% of the time in an earlier analysis of approximately 640 of the donors. About 15 rarely observed V segments, including chromosome 9 orphons, were excluded from the earlier analysis of approximately 600 of the donors because counts were too low. Roughly uniform sequencing depth across donors was assumed in presence/absence analyses, although this assumption may not hold. Three of the identified cytomegalovirus-associated TCR beta chains were confirmed in vitro to be specific for cytomegalovirus antigens. Some IMGT-functional V segments, including TRBV6-2 and TRBV6-3, could not be told apart with the 87-base-pair reads, so those segments were excluded. In a later analysis, most CMV-associated TCR beta chains were found to appear HLA-restricted, with HLA associations seemingly driven largely by CMV exposure. Compared with the roughly 710-donor mean, donors in an Asian-associated ancestry cluster had fewer N-insertions in productive TCRs, according to a later genetic analysis. For the cohort, immune exposure information was limited to CMV serostatus. While some public TCRs were present in many individuals, most TCR sequences turned up only very rarely across donors. A later analysis found that HLA-associated TCR beta chains were more clonally expanded and had lower generation probabilities than equally common non-associated chains. It was suggested by the authors that the approach could potentially be generalized to other disease states and immunological phenotypes. The classifier was reported to diagnose cytomegalovirus status with high specificity and sensitivity in both the original and validation cohorts. V-gene and J-gene trimming of TCR beta chains was associated with a missense DCLRE1C variant in a later genetic analysis, and the association was replicated in an independent cohort. Linkage disequilibrium might explain the correlated functional status among segregating V segments, but an unknown experimental factor could not be ruled out. The study gave a list of under 200 TCR beta chains associated with cytomegalovirus. HLA typing was unavailable for some donors at each locus, so association tests used only the typed subset. Specific HLA alleles were associated with roughly 17,000 TCR beta sequences at a false discovery rate of 0.05 in a later analysis.

The cohort comprised 670 or so healthy bone marrow donors. Cohort members were all nominally healthy when sampled, although unrecorded immune exposures were likely present. The donor tested CMV seronegative and was one of the 352 seronegative cohort members. A peripheral blood sample was provided by each donor, and peripheral blood mononuclear cells were used for TCR beta sequencing. Genomic DNA was extracted from the blood cell samples with the Qiagen DNeasy Blood Extraction Kit. The library was made by the immunoSEQ multiplex PCR assay. A mixture of 60 forward primers for TCR Vbeta segments and 13 reverse primers for TCR Jbeta segments was used in the multiplex PCR. The CDR3 region of rearranged TCR beta genes was amplified from genomic DNA with a multiplex PCR assay. The amplified TCR beta libraries were sequenced on the Illumina HiSeq System as 87-base-pair reads. In the original analysis: A later analysis tallied around 87 million unique TCR beta chains across the 666 repertoires, and around 9.9 million of those chains were shared by two or more donors. A nearest-neighbor algorithm error-corrected the raw reads and collapsed the reads into unique sequences, merging closely related sequences to remove PCR and sequencing errors. V, D and J gene segments were assigned by aligning CDR3 sequences to IMGT reference sequences. For a sequence to be retained, a match of at least six nucleotides was required to both a V gene segment and a J gene segment. Rearrangements were called productive when the CDR3 lacked stop codons and stayed in frame with V and J; all others were non-productive. CDR3 was defined according to IMGT convention as the region running from the second conserved V-encoded cysteine to the conserved J-encoded phenylalanine. Sequences without an unambiguous match to a single V gene segment were excluded from the earlier analysis of about 640 of the donors. In an earlier analysis of 450 to 700 of the donors, V segments were called functional above 56.7% productive rearrangements and were called segregating when the between-donor standard deviation exceeded 5%. A statistical classification framework was built for diagnosing cytomegalovirus status from the catalog of TCR beta chain sequences. A later analysis assigned V and J genes by comparing TCR nucleotide sequences with IMGT/GENE-DB human TR gene sequences. A later analysis assigned CDR3 sequences and most-parsimonious VDJ recombination scenarios with the TCRdist pipeline. In a later analysis, each TCR beta chain was defined by its CDR3 amino acid sequence together with its V-gene family, and reads without a unique V-gene family were excluded. In a later analysis, 500 to 700 highly shared, low-generation-probability nucleotide sequences were removed to address suspected cross-contamination and a sequencing artifact. In a later analysis, a clonal expansion index for each public chain was calculated from normalized within-repertoire ranks of inferred template counts. In a later analysis, generation probabilities were computed using a VDJ recombination model fitted to out-of-frame rearrangements, and the results were checked against IGoR. In a later analysis, hypergeometric tests were used to score TCR-TCR, TCR-HLA and TCR-CMV co-occurrence, with a repertoire-size bias correction applied to TCR pairs. In a later analysis, false discovery rates were estimated by permuting HLA or CMV assignments 20 times. A later analysis grouped co-occurring TCRs with DBSCAN, adding TCRdist sequence similarity when clustering within HLA-allele-positive subsets. Repertoires with fewer than 30,000 or more than 120,000 public chains, plus five repertoires with anomalous nucleotide sharing, were excluded from co-occurrence clustering. Sourced from immuneACCESS, this table was stored by TCRdb with only in-frame sequences that have V and J called. A share of the clones is absent; for the studies checked, an unresolved V gene accounts for under half, and the remainder has no known explanation. V and J calls and clone size are as listed in that table; D and trimming were resolved from the DNA. The table for this sample shows more than 65,000 clones. Clones ranked in the top ten supply 2.5% to 3% of the sample.

Material for sequencing was PBMCs. The receptor comes from a man between 35 and 55 years old in good health and CMV-seronegative. Recombination joined TRBV5-4 with TRBJ2-7; TRBD1 fits 7 bases in the junction. The CDR3 reads as follows: CASSLVDRQQYF. In nucleotide form, the sequence is TGTGCCAGCAGCTTGGTGGACAGGCAGCAGTACTTC. Supplemented by the reference TRBV5-4 and TRBJ2-7 proteins around the CDR3, the complete variable domain is ETGVTQSPTHLIKTRGQQVTLRCSSQSGHNTVSWYQQALGQGPQFIFQYYREEENGRGNFPPRFSGLQFPNYSSELNVNALELDDSALYLCASSLVDRQQYFGPGTRLTVT.